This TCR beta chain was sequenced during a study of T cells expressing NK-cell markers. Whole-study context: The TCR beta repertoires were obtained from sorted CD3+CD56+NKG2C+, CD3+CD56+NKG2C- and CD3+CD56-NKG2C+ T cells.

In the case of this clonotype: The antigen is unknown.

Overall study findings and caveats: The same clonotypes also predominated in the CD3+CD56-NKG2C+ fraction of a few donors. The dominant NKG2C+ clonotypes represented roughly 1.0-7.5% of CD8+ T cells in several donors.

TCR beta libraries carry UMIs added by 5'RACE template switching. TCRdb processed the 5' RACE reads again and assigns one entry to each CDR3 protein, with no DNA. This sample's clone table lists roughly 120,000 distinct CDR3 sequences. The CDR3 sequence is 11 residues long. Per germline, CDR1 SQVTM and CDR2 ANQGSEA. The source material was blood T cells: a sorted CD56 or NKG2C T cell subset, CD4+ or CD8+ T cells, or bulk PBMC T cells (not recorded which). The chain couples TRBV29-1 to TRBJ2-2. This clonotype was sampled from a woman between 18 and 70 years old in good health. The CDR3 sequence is CSGYLTGELFF.